This entry is about one TCR beta chain. The sample is drawn from a study of regulatory T cells in long-lasting Graves disease. As for time point: persistent/refractory GD, antithyroid drugs over 5 years with positive TRAb. Extracted RNA from PBMCs served as the source of the TCR library. J gave up 1 base and V 0 bases, and 2 bases lay outside the gene matches. Per the germline V gene, CDR1 is SGHRS and CDR2 is YFSETQ. The CDR3 covers 16 residues. Both iRepertoire HTBI primers and Arm-PCR of CDR3 regions were used to build the TCR beta libraries. Using its own MiXCR run on the multiplex PCR reads, TCRdb lists one record per CDR3 protein. Here the sample spans 700,000 or so distinct CDR3 sequences, roughly 30% being singletons.

The sequenced sample was peripheral blood mononuclear cells (PBMCs), obtained when the disease was refractory, from a patient treated with antithyroid drugs. J is TRBJ2-2 and V is TRBV5-1; TRBD1 matches at 8 bases. This receptor was obtained from a female donor with Graves disease. The CDR3 DNA follows: TGCGCCAGCAGCTTGGACGGGACAGGGAACACCGGGGAGCTGTTTTTT. Its protein product is CASSLDGTGNTGELFF.